The 29 T cell receptor beta chains presented below share a single source sample, sequenced in a study of cytomegalovirus exposure and HLA in healthy donors. The PCR employed 60 Vbeta primers together with 13 Jbeta primers. Profiling relied on immunoSEQ multiplex PCR, and the TCRdb table lists in-frame clones only, not all of them. The sample holds 90,000 or so clones, 65% to 80% seen once. The sample was PBMCs. All receptors derive from a young woman in good health and CMV-seropositive.

V gene TRBV21-1 combines with J gene TRBJ2-3; the D call of TRBD1 is as the table states it, not checked on the DNA. TRBV21-1 is flagged as a pseudogene. The CDR3 has 16 amino acids. The CDR3 DNA follows: TGTGCCAGCAGCAAATGGCTATATGCCAGGGGGATCACGCAGTATTTT. Protein: CASSKWLYARGITQYF.

The chain couples TRBV13 to TRBJ1-2; perhaps TRBD1 as D (5 bases). Trimming left V 1 base short and J 8 bases short, with 17 bases between. Germline CDR1 is PRHDT and CDR2 is FYEKMQ (reference sequence). The CDR3 has 15 amino acids. The CDR3 reads CASSLAKDMLEGYTF. The CDR3 DNA reads TGTGCCAGCAGCTTAGCCAAGGACATGCTCGAGGGCTACACCTTC.

V and J are TRBV29-1 and TRBJ1-4; D not certain. Germline V gene sequence: CDR1 SQVTM, CDR2 ANQGSEA. Deletions cut 0 bases from V and 7 bases from J, with 9 bases between. The CDR3 spans 13 residues. In DNA, the CDR3 is TGCAGCGTTGAAGATTTACAGTTTGAAAAACTGTTTTTT. This sequence encodes CSVEDLQFEKLFF.

The V gene is TRBV13, the J gene TRBJ2-1; 8 bases align to TRBD2. CDR1 is PRHDT and CDR2 is FYEKMQ in the germline V gene (reference sequence). The length of the CDR3 is 15 residues. V gave up 6 bases and J gave up 4 bases; unmatched junction bases: 8. The CDR3 DNA reads TGTGCCAGCAGTCGTTACCGGGAGGGATACAATGAGCAGTTCTTC. It specifies CASSRYREGYNEQFF.

This chain connects TRBV25-1 to TRBJ2-7, with a possible D match to TRBD2 (7 bases). The CDR3 is made up of 15 amino acids. Trimming pared 9 bases from V and 3 bases from J, leaving 21 bases between. Germline CDR1 and CDR2: MGHDK and SYGVNS. CDR3 loop: CARQGGGPKIYEQYF. Here the CDR3 DNA reads TGTGCCAGACAAGGGGGGGGGCCCAAAATCTACGAGCAGTACTTC.

The table lists this clone with a few counts. The rearrangement joins TRBV9 to TRBJ1-4, with 7 nucleotides matching TRBD1. V shed 3 bases, J shed 6 bases, and the junction held 2 bases outside the gene matches. The V gene's germline CDR1 is SGDLS and CDR2 YYNGEE. The CDR3 sequence is 13 residues long. CDR3 bases: TGTGCCAGCAGCGAAGGGACAGATGAAAAACTGTTTTTT. It yields the protein CASSEGTDEKLFF.

The chain couples TRBV7-2 to TRBJ1-1; D not resolved. This CDR3 comprises 14 residues. The germline V gene encodes CDR1 SGHTA and CDR2 FQGNSA. Trimming shortened V by 2 bases and J by 4 bases, and 11 bases separated the two germline ends. CDR3 sequence (DNA): TGTGCCAGCAGCTTATCACCAGTAATCACTGAAGCTTTCTTT. It translates to CASSLSPVITEAFF.

The CDR3 DNA reads TGTGCCAGCTCACAGACAGGGATGGGCACTGAAGCTTTCTTT. It is translated as CASSQTGMGTEAFF. The V call is TRBV18, the J call TRBJ1-1; 7 positions agree with TRBD1. Germline V gene data show CDR1 as KGHSH and CDR2 as LQKENI. J was trimmed by 4 bases and V by 4 bases; bases with no gene match: 6. CDR3 length: 14 amino acids.

The gene calls are TRBV5-4 and TRBJ2-1; TRBD2 is a possible D gene (6 bases). The V and J ends lost 5 bases and 7 bases respectively, with 13 bases between them. Germline values: CDR1 SGHNT, CDR2 YYREEE (reference sequence). The length of the CDR3 is 13 residues. The CDR3 region has the DNA TGTGCCAGCAGGCGGGACTCCGGGAATGAGCAGTTCTTC. Its translation is CASRRDSGNEQFF.

This chain links TRBV15 with TRBJ1-5; 8 bases line up with TRBD1. Germline CDR1 is LNHNV and CDR2 is YYDKDF (reference sequence). The CDR3 is 15 residues long. Germline trimming cut 3 bases from V and 6 bases from J; bases unmatched to any gene: 7. In DNA, the CDR3 is TGTGCCACCAGCAGCGGACAGGGTATAGGTCAGCCCCAGCATTTT. It translates to CATSSGQGIGQPQHF. The complete variable domain, with remaining parts taken from reference TRBV15 and TRBJ1-5, reads DAMVIQNPRYQVTQFGKPVTLSCSQTLNHNVMYWYQQKSSQAPKLLFHYYDKDFNNEADTPDNFQSRRPNTSFCFLDIRSPGLGDTAMYLCATSSGQGIGQPQHFGDGTRLSIL.

V gene TRBV25-1 combines with J gene TRBJ2-1; D possibly corresponds to TRBD2 (5 bases). Trimming stripped 1 base from V and 6 bases from J, with 16 bases between. The CDR3 contains 16 residues. Germline-derived CDR1 and CDR2 are MGHDK and SYGVNS. The CDR3 DNA is TGTGCCAGCAGTGAATCCCGCCTGGCTAGCTTCAATGAGCAGTTCTTC. Translation: CASSESRLASFNEQFF.

The chain uses TRBV19 and TRBJ2-1; D perhaps matches TRBD2 (6 bases). V was shortened by 5 bases and J by 6 bases, with 14 bases between the two germline ends. The CDR3 is made up of 14 amino acids. CDR1 and CDR2 from the germline V gene are LNHDA and SQIVND (reference sequence). The CDR3 is CASSLHSGLNEQFF. CDR3 coding DNA: TGTGCCAGTAGTTTACACTCGGGACTCAATGAGCAGTTCTTC.

In this sample, this clone turned up a few times. This rearrangement joins TRBV9 to TRBJ1-6; 7 positions match TRBD1. The germline gives CDR1 SGDLS, CDR2 YYNGEE. CDR3 length equals 15 residues. Trimming took 1 base from V and 7 from J; bases not matched to a gene: 5. CDR3 residues: CASSVRGTANSPLHF. For the CDR3, the DNA is TGTGCCAGCAGCGTAAGAGGGACAGCCAATTCACCCCTCCACTTT.

The J gene is TRBJ1-4, the V gene TRBV25-1; D might be TRBD1 (5 bases). Germline assignment: CDR1 MGHDK and CDR2 SYGVNS. CDR3 length: 15 residues. Trimming cost V 1 base and J 6 bases, with 12 bases left between them. CDR3 residues: CASSESQGPDEKLFF. The CDR3 DNA is TGTGCCAGCAGTGAATCTCAGGGTCCGGATGAAAAACTGTTTTTT.

In this sample, this clone turned up a few times. The CDR3 loop is CASRKDFPQYF. The CDR3 coding sequence is TGTGCCAGCAGAAAGGACTTCCCCCAGTACTTC. The rearrangement links TRBV28 to TRBJ2-5, with a weak D call TRBD2 (5 bases). This CDR3 has 11 residues. V lost 6 bases, J lost 9 bases, and 11 bases lay in between. From germline, CDR1 is MDHEN and CDR2 SYDVKM.

The rearrangement uses TRBV27 and TRBJ1-2, with TRBD1 identical over 8 bases. Germline trimming cut 3 bases from V and 8 bases from J; bases unmatched to any gene: 11. CDR1 and CDR2 from the germline V gene are MNHEY and SMNVEV (reference sequence). There are 15 residues in the CDR3. Here the CDR3 DNA reads TGTGCCAGCAGTTTGACCCGGACAGGGCGAGCGGGCTACACCTTC. This translates into CASSLTRTGRAGYTF.

The chain carries TRBV30 and TRBJ2-7; TRBD1 matches 9 bases. J lost 5 bases, V lost 0 bases, and 11 bases had no gene match. The CDR3 totals 16 residues. The germline V gene has CDR1 GTSNPN and CDR2 SVGIG (reference sequence). The CDR3 loop is CAWSVRGGTGSHEQYF. The DNA of the CDR3 is TGTGCCTGGAGTGTCCGTGGGGGGACAGGGAGCCACGAGCAGTACTTC.

The chain's CDR3 is CASSLEPQETQYF. The DNA for the CDR3 is TGCGCCAGCAGCTTGGAGCCCCAAGAGACCCAGTACTTC. This rearrangement joins TRBV5-1 to TRBJ2-5; no firm D call. This CDR3 comprises 13 residues. Trimming took off 0 bases at V and 1 base at J, with 4 bases between the two ends. CDR1 SGHRS and CDR2 YFSETQ come from the germline V gene. Using reference TRBV5-1 and TRBJ2-5 for the parts outside the CDR3, the full variable domain is KAGVTQTPRYLIKTRGQQVTLSCSPISGHRSVSWYQQTPGQGLQFLFEYFSETQRNKGNFPGRFSGRQFSNSRSEMNVSTLELGDSALYLCASSLEPQETQYFGPGTRLLVL.

The chain uses TRBV6-5 and TRBJ2-5; D possibly corresponds to TRBD1 (6 bases). Germline lookup yields CDR1 MNHEY and CDR2 SVGAGI. Trimming cost V 5 bases and J 5 bases, with 15 bases left between them. The CDR3 spans 14 residues. CDR3 amino acids: CASSLTTGSETQYF. The CDR3 DNA reads TGTGCCAGCAGTCTAACCACAGGGTCCGAGACCCAGTACTTC.

The chain employs TRBV27 and TRBJ1-5, with 9 bases matching TRBD1. The CDR3 extends over 15 amino acids. CDR1 is MNHEY and CDR2 is SMNVEV in the germline V gene (reference sequence). After removal of 4 bases from V and 6 bases from J, the junction contained 7 bases not matched to a gene. The DNA for the CDR3 is TGTGCCAGCAGTTCGTCCCGGGACAGGGTTCAGCCCCAGCATTTT. This codes for CASSSSRDRVQPQHF.

The J gene is TRBJ2-3, the V gene TRBV6-5; 9 positions agree with TRBD2. Germline lookup yields CDR1 MNHEY and CDR2 SVGAGI. CDR3 length: 15 amino acids. V was clipped by 8 bases and J by 2 bases; unmatched bases: 8. CDR3 in DNA: TGTGCCAGCGCCACAAGCGGGGGGAACACAGATACGCAGTATTTT. Protein: CASATSGGNTDTQYF.

This rearrangement joins TRBV19 to TRBJ1-1, with no clear D. There are 13 residues in the CDR3. In germline, CDR1 is LNHDA, CDR2 SQIVND (reference sequence). V lost 9 bases and J 2 bases, leaving 13 bases between the germline ends. The DNA of the CDR3 is TGTGCCAGCCGCCCTGGGAGTAACACTGAAGCTTTCTTT. Translated, it gives CASRPGSNTEAFF.

This clone was detected a few times. The chain employs TRBV9 and TRBJ2-3; TRBD2 agrees at 7 bases. CDR3 length: 15 amino acids. The germline V gene has CDR1 SGDLS and CDR2 YYNGEE. The V and J ends lost 0 bases and 7 bases, in that order; junction bases with no gene match: 8. The CDR3 region is CASSVEAIAGHTQYF. The CDR3, as DNA: TGTGCCAGCAGCGTAGAGGCAATAGCGGGCCATACGCAGTATTTT.

The chain carries TRBV9 and TRBJ1-1; the D is unclear. Germline V gives CDR1 SGDLS, CDR2 YYNGEE. Trimming cost V 4 bases and J 1 base, with 11 bases left between them. This CDR3 has 14 amino acids. CDR3 region: CASSPDLGNTEAFF. The CDR3 DNA follows: TGTGCCAGCAGCCCTGACTTGGGGAACACTGAAGCTTTCTTT.

The chain employs TRBV5-1 and TRBJ1-2; D is possibly TRBD1 (5 bases). The CDR3 totals 11 residues. CDR1 and CDR2 (germline): SGHRS, YFSETQ. Trimming stripped 3 bases from V and 8 bases from J, with 8 bases between. CDR3 DNA: TGCGCCAGCAGCTCTGGGGCCGGCTACACCTTC. This encodes CASSSGAGYTF.

The chain couples TRBV29-1 to TRBJ2-7, with a tentative D call TRBD1 (6 bases). Germline V CDR1 and CDR2: SQVTM, ANQGSEA. The V end was cut by 4 bases, the J end by 2 bases, with 9 bases between. The length of the CDR3 is 12 residues. The CDR3 DNA reads TGCAGCGTTGGAGCAGGGGCCTACGAGCAGTACTTC. Its protein product is CSVGAGAYEQYF.

This chain joins TRBV28 and TRBJ1-6, with D perhaps matching TRBD1 (6 bases). The length of the CDR3 is 15 residues. The V and J ends lost 4 bases and 13 bases respectively, with 20 bases between them. Germline CDR1 reads MDHEN; CDR2 reads SYDVKM. The CDR3 reads CASSYTGTRGSPLHF. In nucleotides, the CDR3 is TGTGCCAGCAGTTATACCGGGACACGGGGTAGTCCCCTCCACTTT.

The rearrangement uses TRBV7-8 and TRBJ2-5, with a tentative D call TRBD1 (5 bases). The germline V and J ends were trimmed by 5 bases and 5 bases, with 18 bases remaining between them. CDR3 length: 15 residues. Germline loops: CDR1 SGHVS, CDR2 FQNEAQ. The CDR3 bases are TGTGCCAGCAGCCCCCAGGGCCGGGCTGGGGAGACCCAGTACTTC. It yields the protein CASSPQGRAGETQYF.

By sample share, this clone is large. V and J are TRBV4-2 and TRBJ1-2; D is ambiguous. Between the trimmed V and J ends, which lost 0 bases and 7 bases, there was a span of 12 bases. CDR3 length: 14 residues. CDR1 and CDR2 from the germline V gene are LGHNA and YNFKEQ. CDR3: CASSQEECTAGYTF. The CDR3 DNA reads TGTGCCAGCAGCCAAGAAGAATGTACTGCTGGCTACACCTTC.